The 22 T cell receptor beta chains given below trace back to one sample, sequenced in a study of shared clonotypes between healthy human individuals (dated by TCRdb to about 2020). Libraries were constructed by the immunoSEQ multiplex PCR assay. TCRdb re-hosts the immuneACCESS table, in-frame sequences only. Its copies lack some clones; in the studies checked, an unresolved V gene accounts for under half of them, and the cause for the rest is not known. The sample table holds about 600,000 clones, of which around 78% were seen once. Around 11% of the sample rests with the top ten. The sample was PBMCs. The receptor set was obtained from a woman between 40 and 55 years old in good health. Some clones in this sample may be carry-over from other donors' samples.

The chain uses TRBV5-5 and TRBJ2-7, with D uncertain. The V end was cut by 0 bases, the J end by 6 bases, with 10 bases between. The CDR3 is made up of 13 amino acids. Per the germline V gene, CDR1 is SGHKS and CDR2 is YYEKEE (reference sequence). CDR3 coding DNA: TGTGCCAGCAGCTTGGCCGGGTCGAGCGAGCAGTACTTC. Translating it yields CASSLAGSSEQYF.

This clone was found many times. The gene calls are TRBV28 and TRBJ2-5; the match to TRBD1 covers 7 bases. Germline assignment: CDR1 MDHEN and CDR2 SYDVKM. The junction had 4 bases not matched to a gene; V was cut back by 1 base and J by 2 bases. The CDR3 is 15 amino acids. The CDR3 loop is CASSLYTTGQETQYF. The CDR3 DNA is TGTGCCAGCAGTTTATATACGACAGGGCAAGAGACCCAGTACTTC.

With regard to this clone: A much larger clone lies a single base off, so this may be a read error. This chain connects TRBV19 to TRBJ2-1; 9 bases agree with TRBD2. This CDR3 has 17 amino acids. From germline, CDR1 is LNHDA and CDR2 SQIVND (reference sequence). V trimming: 6 bases; J trimming: 0 bases; junction bases outside the gene matches: 9. In DNA, the CDR3 is TGTGCCAGTAGCGCTAGGCCTAGCGGGGCCTCCTACAATGAGCAGTTCTTC. Amino acid sequence: CASSARPSGASYNEQFF.

This clone was observed a few times. This chain uses TRBV19 with TRBJ2-7, with 7 bases matching TRBD1. Germline V CDR1 and CDR2: LNHDA, SQIVND (reference sequence). The junction had 10 bases not matched to a gene; V was cut back by 5 bases and J by 3 bases. The CDR3 has 15 amino acids. The CDR3 protein is CASSLLGQDVYEQYF. The CDR3 DNA sequence: TGTGCCAGTAGTCTTCTAGGACAGGATGTCTACGAGCAGTACTTC.

The chain recombines TRBV15 with TRBJ2-3; D not certain. The CDR3 runs 14 residues. The V end lost 0 bases, the J end lost 0 bases, and 4 bases lay between the germline ends. Germline CDR1 LNHNV, CDR2 YYDKDF (reference sequence). The chain's CDR3 is CATSRDQSTDTQYF. Written as DNA, the CDR3 is TGTGCCACCAGCAGAGATCAGAGCACAGATACGCAGTATTTT.

The V and J genes are TRBV5-4 and TRBJ2-5, with 7 bases that match TRBD2. Judging by the DNA end, TRBJ2-7 fits better; the J call may be wrong. The CDR3 is made up of 14 amino acids. The germline V gene encodes CDR1 SGHNT and CDR2 YYREEE (reference sequence). CDR3 DNA: TGTGCCAGCAGCTCAGCGGGAAAGTCCTACGAGCAGTACTTC. This gives the protein CASSSAGKSYEQYF.

The chain carries TRBV9 and TRBJ2-3, with 8 bases aligning to TRBD2. Germline loops: CDR1 SGDLS, CDR2 YYNGEE. V gave up 3 bases and J gave up 10 bases; unmatched junction bases: 7. CDR3 length equals 13 residues. The CDR3 loop reads CASSGTGTSPQYF. CDR3 nucleotides: TGTGCCAGCAGCGGGACCGGGACTAGTCCGCAGTATTTT.

This clone was recorded many times. The V gene is TRBV5-8, the J gene TRBJ1-2; D is possibly TRBD1 (6 bases). Germline V gene sequence: CDR1 SGHTS, CDR2 YDEGEE. Trimming stripped 1 base from V and 5 bases from J, with 6 bases between. The CDR3 is 12 residues long. CDR3 sequence: CASSLTGYGYTF. The CDR3 DNA is TGTGCCAGCAGCTTGACAGGGTATGGCTACACCTTC.

Comment on this clone: Other DNA sequences from this sample encode an identical CDR3 as well. The rearrangement joins TRBV2 to TRBJ1-1; 8 nucleotides match TRBD1. V was pared by 6 bases and J by 2 bases, with 5 bases of the junction left unmatched. The CDR3 loop spans 14 amino acids. Germline-derived CDR1 and CDR2 are SNHLY and FYNNEI. The CDR3: CASSVDRVNTEAFF. Here the CDR3 DNA reads TGTGCCAGCAGCGTGGACAGGGTAAACACTGAAGCTTTCTTT.

This chain joins TRBV5-6 and TRBJ1-3; TRBD1 might be the D (5 bases). The germline V gene has CDR1 SGHDT and CDR2 YYEEEE. This CDR3 has 16 amino acids. V was pared by 3 bases and J by 0 bases, with 13 bases between. CDR3 loop: CASSSRRDLSGNTIYF. The DNA of the CDR3 is TGTGCCAGCAGCTCACGCCGGGACCTCTCTGGAAACACCATATATTTT. The full variable domain, in which reference TRBV5-6 and TRBJ1-3 provide the parts outside the CDR3, is DAGVTQSPTHLIKTRGQQVTLRCSPKSGHDTVSWYQQALGQGPQFIFQYYEEEERQRGNFPDRFSGHQFPNYSSELNVNALLLGDSALYLCASSSRRDLSGNTIYFGEGSWLTVV.

CDR3: CASSRRVGTGELFF. The CDR3 DNA sequence: TGTGCCAGCAGCCGACGGGTGGGCACCGGGGAGCTGTTTTTT. The chain couples TRBV11-3 to TRBJ2-2; D is ambiguous. Germline CDR1 reads SGHNT; CDR2 reads YENEEA. Between the trimmed V and J ends, which lost 5 bases and 4 bases, there was a span of 11 bases. CDR3 length: 14 residues.

The chain is built from TRBV27 and TRBJ2-5; no clear D. With 0 bases removed from V and 1 base from J, the gap between germline ends came to 9 bases. The CDR3 is 15 residues long. Germline CDR1 and CDR2: MNHEY and SMNVEV (reference sequence). This CDR3 reads CASSLSRQAQETQYF. In DNA form, the CDR3 reads TGTGCCAGCAGTTTATCAAGGCAGGCCCAAGAGACCCAGTACTTC.

The chain is built from TRBV5-1 and TRBJ2-6; 10 positions agree with TRBD1. The CDR3 consists of 17 residues. Germline assignment: CDR1 SGHRS and CDR2 YFSETQ. V was clipped by 4 bases and J by 2 bases; unmatched bases: 6. DNA for the CDR3: TGCGCCAGCAGCCCCGGACAGGGGGGAGCTGGGGCCAACGTCCTGACTTTC. It yields the protein CASSPGQGGAGANVLTF.

This rearrangement joins TRBV19 to TRBJ1-4; a weak D match, TRBD1 (5 bases). Per the germline V gene, CDR1 is LNHDA and CDR2 is SQIVND (reference sequence). The CDR3 runs 12 residues. Trimming took off 11 bases at V and 0 bases at J, with 7 bases between the two ends. The DNA of the CDR3 is TGTGCCGGGGGAGCAACTAATGAAAAACTGTTTTTT. Encoded protein: CAGGATNEKLFF.

The chain couples TRBV7-2 to TRBJ2-2; tentatively, D is TRBD1 (6 bases). The CDR3 sequence is 17 residues long. Germline V gene data show CDR1 as SGHTA and CDR2 as FQGNSA. With 5 bases removed from V and 2 bases from J, the gap between germline ends came to 18 bases. The CDR3: CASSLGHSGANTGELFF. CDR3 nucleotides: TGTGCCAGCAGCCTGGGACACTCAGGCGCAAACACCGGGGAGCTGTTTTTT.

Remarks on this clone: At the DNA level, this CDR3 is encoded by other sequences in the same sample as well. This chain links TRBV7-9 with TRBJ2-7; D may match TRBD1 or TRBD2 (5 bases each). CDR1 and CDR2 from the germline V gene are SEHNR and FQNEAQ (reference sequence). The CDR3 loop spans 13 amino acids. Trimming took 1 base from V and 3 from J, leaving 7 bases between them. CDR3 sequence: CASSLGGVYEQYF. In DNA form, the CDR3 reads TGTGCCAGCAGCTTAGGAGGGGTCTACGAGCAGTACTTC.

Points on this clone: Other DNA sequences from this sample encode an identical CDR3 as well. The V call is TRBV5-6, the J call TRBJ1-1, with TRBD1 identical over 8 bases. Trimming took 1 base from V and 4 from J; bases not matched to a gene: 0. Germline V gene sequence: CDR1 SGHDT, CDR2 YYEEEE. This CDR3 has 13 amino acids. CDR3 region: CASSLTGGTEAFF. CDR3 sequence (DNA): TGTGCCAGCAGCTTGACAGGGGGCACTGAAGCTTTCTTT.

The V and J genes are TRBV7-9 and TRBJ2-3; TRBD1 agrees at 12 bases. CDR1 is SEHNR and CDR2 is FQNEAQ in the germline V gene (reference sequence). V lost 5 bases to trimming and J lost 5 bases; unmatched junction nucleotides: 8. The CDR3 has 16 residues. The chain's CDR3 is CASSLPGTGGLDTQYF. CDR3 bases: TGTGCCAGCAGCCTACCCGGGACAGGGGGCTTAGATACGCAGTATTTT. Complete variable domain (other parts from reference TRBV7-9 and TRBJ2-3): DTGVSQNPRHKITKRGQNVTFRCDPISEHNRLYWYRQTLGQGPEFLTYFQNEAQLEKSRLLSDRFSAERPKGSFSTLEIQRTEQGDSAMYLCASSLPGTGGLDTQYFGPGTRLTVL.

CDR3 in amino acids: CASKAGTGADTQYF. CDR3 in DNA: TGTGCCAGTAAGGCCGGGACAGGGGCAGATACGCAGTATTTT. The V and J genes are TRBV19 and TRBJ2-3; 10 bases are shared with TRBD1. Trimming took 7 bases from V and 4 from J; bases not matched to a gene: 5. Germline values: CDR1 LNHDA, CDR2 SQIVND (reference sequence). The CDR3 has 14 amino acids.

In regard to this clone: Since a much larger clone is just one base distant, this may be a read error. The rearrangement uses TRBV30 and TRBJ2-2; no definite D call. Germline V CDR1 and CDR2: GTSNPN, SVGIG (reference sequence). The CDR3 loop spans 14 amino acids. The CDR3 DNA reads TGTGCCTGGAGTCTCGGACCAAACACCGAGGAGCTGTTCTTT. Translated, it gives CAWSLGPNTEELFF.

The chain uses TRBV28 and TRBJ1-2; the D is unclear. V was shortened by 8 bases and J by 0 bases, with 16 bases between the two germline ends. Germline CDR1 is MDHEN and CDR2 is SYDVKM. The CDR3 extends over 15 amino acids. In nucleotides, the CDR3 is TGTGCCAGCTTCCGGGGTCGGTCCTCTAACTATGGCTACACCTTC. Protein sequence: CASFRGRSSNYGYTF.

There are many counts of this clone. The J gene is TRBJ1-1, the V gene TRBV2, with D hard to call. CDR3 length equals 13 residues. CDR1 and CDR2 (germline): SNHLY, FYNNEI. Between the trimmed V and J ends, which lost 7 bases and 1 base, there was a span of 10 bases. CDR3 sequence reads: CASTQQPNTEAFF. In nucleotides, the CDR3 is TGTGCCAGCACCCAACAGCCGAACACTGAAGCTTTCTTT.